This T cell receptor beta chain is from a study of blood T cell repertoires in COVID-19 (dated by TCRdb to the early 2020s). Regarding the complete study: Collaborator samples came from the United States, Italy and Spain and covered acute and convalescent phases of COVID-19. The samples were drawn from two sources: the first 160 participants of the ongoing ImmuneRACE study, and 950 to 1,500 subjects contributed by 6 global collaborators. Where available, HLA class I and class II types were taken from metadata supplied by the sample provider and were not determined by assay-based typing. The dataset comprised deeply sampled blood TCRbeta repertoires from subjects exposed to, actively infected with, or recovered from COVID-19. The sample metadata nearly always contained a de-identified subject ID, COVID-19 status, age in years and sex. The prospective study material was composed of cDNA or gDNA derived from T cells, B-cell-depleted T cells, or PBMCs. The repertoires were made available in a free public database intended to serve as a resource for research on the immune response to SARS-CoV-2.

CDR1 is given as MGHRA and CDR2 as YSYEKL, both from the germline V gene. V is cut back by 1 base and J by 2 bases, with 12 bases in the junction unmatched. Inclusive of the bounding cysteine and phenylalanine, the CDR3 is 18 residues long. CDR3 DNA only is kept here, 54 bases in frame from base 1. TCRbeta CDR3 regions were amplified from genomic DNA using the immunoSEQ Assay, a bias-controlled multiplex PCR. On the study's bioinformatics: Nucleated cell counts per sample were estimated from amplification of reference gene primers within the assay. To quantify the absolute abundance of each unique TCRbeta CDR3 rearrangement, sequence reads were collapsed and filtered. For each sample, productive Simpson clonality was calculated as the square root of Simpson's diversity index across productive rearrangements. This is the immuneACCESS table as TCRdb keeps it, with only in-frame sequences that have V and J called. A part of the clones is gone; compared with another copy, unresolved V genes explain less than half, and the rest is unexplained. V and J calls and clone size are copied from that table; D and trimming were computed from the DNA. This sample gives hundreds of thousands of clones in total; roughly nine tenths of them show up just once. Clones ranked in the top ten supply about 3% of the sample.

In this sample, this clone turned up once. Its antigen is still unknown. Per-base quality was not reported, and no clone a single base away is much larger than it. Participants in the prospective study were aged roughly 18 to 89 years, lived in more than 20 United States geographic areas, and enrolled through a virtual design. Cohort assignment in the prospective study relied on participant-reported clinical history from a screening survey and a study questionnaire. ImmuneRACE Cohort 3 recovered participants were defined by two consecutive negative NP/OP PCR tests, healthcare professional clearance, or symptom resolution. Each participant in the prospective study had whole blood, serum and a nasopharyngeal or oropharyngeal swab collected by mobile phlebotomists. Additional blood draws and questionnaires over an approximately two-month period could optionally be provided by prospective study participants. Prospective study blood samples were shipped either frozen or at room temperature before DNA extraction.

Overall study outcomes, separate from this receptor: How much clinical and demographic metadata was included differed by source and by participant, and the metadata was provided uncurated.

The receptor was isolated from a woman aged 45-65 years who had recovered from COVID-19. Sequencing used PBMCs or T cells enriched from blood (not recorded which). Here the chain combines TRBV4-1 and TRBJ1-2, and 8 bases in between align with TRBD1. The CDR3 loop reads CASSQGTPGQDGNYGYTF. In nucleotides, the sequence is TGCGCCAGCAGCCAAGGGACCCCGGGACAGGACGGCAACTATGGCTACACCTTC.